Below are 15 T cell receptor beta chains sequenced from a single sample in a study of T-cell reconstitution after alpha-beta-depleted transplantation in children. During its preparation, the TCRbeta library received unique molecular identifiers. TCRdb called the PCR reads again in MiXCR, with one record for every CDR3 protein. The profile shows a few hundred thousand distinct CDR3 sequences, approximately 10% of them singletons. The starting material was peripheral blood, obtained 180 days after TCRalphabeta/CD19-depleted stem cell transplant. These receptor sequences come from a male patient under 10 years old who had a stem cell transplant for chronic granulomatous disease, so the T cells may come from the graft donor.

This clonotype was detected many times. The DNA of the CDR3 is TGTGCCAGCAAGATGGGACAGGGTTACGGAAACACCATATATTTT. This gives the protein CASKMGQGYGNTIYF. V and J are TRBV6-1 and TRBJ1-3; 9 nucleotides match TRBD1. Per the germline V gene, CDR1 is MNHNS and CDR2 is SASEGT. V shed 7 bases and J 4 bases; nucleotides not matched to a gene: 8. CDR3 length equals 15 residues.

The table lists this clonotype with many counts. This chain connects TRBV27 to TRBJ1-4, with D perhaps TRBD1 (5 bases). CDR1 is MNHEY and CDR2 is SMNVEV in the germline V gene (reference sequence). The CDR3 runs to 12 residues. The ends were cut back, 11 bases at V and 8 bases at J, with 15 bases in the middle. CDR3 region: CASSRGNEKLFF. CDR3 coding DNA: TGTGCCTCCTCGCGGGGGAACGAAAAACTGTTTTTT.

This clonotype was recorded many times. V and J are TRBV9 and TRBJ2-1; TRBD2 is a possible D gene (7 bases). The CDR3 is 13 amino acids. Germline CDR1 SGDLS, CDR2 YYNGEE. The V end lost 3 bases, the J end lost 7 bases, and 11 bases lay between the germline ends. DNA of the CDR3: TGTGCCAGCAGCGAGGGAGGGGGGAATGAGCAGTTCTTC. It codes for CASSEGGGNEQFF.

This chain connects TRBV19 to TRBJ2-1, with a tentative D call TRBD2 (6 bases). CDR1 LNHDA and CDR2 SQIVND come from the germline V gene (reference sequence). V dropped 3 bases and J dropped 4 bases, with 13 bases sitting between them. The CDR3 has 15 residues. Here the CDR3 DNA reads TGTGCCAGTAGTATCGTCGCTAGCGCTTACAATGAGCAGTTCTTC. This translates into CASSIVASAYNEQFF.

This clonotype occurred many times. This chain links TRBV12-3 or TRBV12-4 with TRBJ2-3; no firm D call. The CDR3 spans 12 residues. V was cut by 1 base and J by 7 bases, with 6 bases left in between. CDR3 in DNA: TGTGCCAGCAGTTTAGGGGGTAATACGCAGTATTTT. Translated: CASSLGGNTQYF.

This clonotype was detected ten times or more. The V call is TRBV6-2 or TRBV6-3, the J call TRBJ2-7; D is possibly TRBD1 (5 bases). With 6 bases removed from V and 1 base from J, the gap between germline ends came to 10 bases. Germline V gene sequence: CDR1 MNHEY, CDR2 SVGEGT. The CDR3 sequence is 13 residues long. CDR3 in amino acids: CASRWTLSYEQYF. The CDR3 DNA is TGTGCCAGCAGGTGGACACTTTCCTACGAGCAGTACTTC.

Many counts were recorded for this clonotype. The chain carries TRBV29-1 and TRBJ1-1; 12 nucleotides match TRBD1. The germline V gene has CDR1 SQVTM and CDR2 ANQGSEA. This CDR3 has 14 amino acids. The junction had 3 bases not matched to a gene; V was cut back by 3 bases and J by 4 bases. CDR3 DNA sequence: TGCAGCGTTGAGGGACAGGGGGCGTTCACTGAAGCTTTCTTT. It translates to CSVEGQGAFTEAFF. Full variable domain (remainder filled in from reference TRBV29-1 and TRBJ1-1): SAVISQKPSRDICQRGTSLTIQCQVDSQVTMMFWYRQQPGQSLTLIATANQGSEATYESGFVIDKFPISRPNLTFSTLTVSNMSPEDSSIYLCSVEGQGAFTEAFFGQGTRLTVV.

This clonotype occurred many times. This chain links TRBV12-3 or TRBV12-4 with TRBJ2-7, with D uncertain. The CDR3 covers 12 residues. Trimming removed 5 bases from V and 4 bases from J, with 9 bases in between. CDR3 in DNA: TGTGCCAGCAGTGCGTATATGTACGAGCAGTACTTC. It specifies CASSAYMYEQYF.

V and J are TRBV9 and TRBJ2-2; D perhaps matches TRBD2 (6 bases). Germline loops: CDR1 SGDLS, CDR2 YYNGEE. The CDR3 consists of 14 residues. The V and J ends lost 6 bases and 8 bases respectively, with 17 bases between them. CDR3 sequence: CASTTAGGWGELFF. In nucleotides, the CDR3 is TGTGCCAGCACCACCGCCGGAGGGTGGGGGGAGCTGTTTTTT.

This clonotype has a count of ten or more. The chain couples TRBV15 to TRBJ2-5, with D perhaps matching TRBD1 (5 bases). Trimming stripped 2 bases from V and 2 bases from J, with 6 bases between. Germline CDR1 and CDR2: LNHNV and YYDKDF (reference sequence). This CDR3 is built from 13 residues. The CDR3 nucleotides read TGTGCCACCAGCAGACAGGGACAAGAGACCCAGTACTTC. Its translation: CATSRQGQETQYF.

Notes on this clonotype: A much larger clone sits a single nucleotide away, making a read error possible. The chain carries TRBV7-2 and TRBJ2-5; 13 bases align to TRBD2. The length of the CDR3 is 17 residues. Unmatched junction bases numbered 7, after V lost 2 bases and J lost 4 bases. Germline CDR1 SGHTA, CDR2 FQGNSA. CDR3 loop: CASSLRTSGGPPETQYF. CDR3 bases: TGTGCCAGCAGCTTAAGGACTAGCGGGGGCCCCCCAGAGACCCAGTACTTC.

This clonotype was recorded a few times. CDR3 in DNA: TGCGCCAGCAGCTCCGATAGCGGGGGGGTAATTCAGTACTTC. It codes for CASSSDSGGVIQYF. The V call is TRBV5-1, the J call TRBJ2-4; TRBD2 aligns across 11 bases. From germline, CDR1 is SGHRS and CDR2 YFSETQ. Unmatched junction bases numbered 6, after V lost 3 bases and J lost 10 bases. This CDR3 comprises 14 residues.

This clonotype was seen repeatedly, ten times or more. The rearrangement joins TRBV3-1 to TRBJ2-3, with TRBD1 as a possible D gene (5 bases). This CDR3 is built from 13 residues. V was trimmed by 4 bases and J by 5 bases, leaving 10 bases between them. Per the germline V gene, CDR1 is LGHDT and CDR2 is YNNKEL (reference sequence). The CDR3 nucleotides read TGTGCCAGCAGCCGTCAAGACAGAGATACGCAGTATTTT. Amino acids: CASSRQDRDTQYF.

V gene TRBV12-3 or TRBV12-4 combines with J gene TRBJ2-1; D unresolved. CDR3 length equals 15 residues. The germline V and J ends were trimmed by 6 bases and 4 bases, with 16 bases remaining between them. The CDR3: CASSDIGVGYNEQFF. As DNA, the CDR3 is TGTGCCAGCAGCGACATTGGGGTAGGGTACAATGAGCAGTTCTTC.

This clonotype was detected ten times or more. The CDR3 DNA reads as TGTGCCAGCAGTGACGACAGGGACCACCAAGAGACCCAGTACTTC. As protein: CASSDDRDHQETQYF. The chain links TRBV6-1 to TRBJ2-5, with 7 bases aligning to TRBD1. The CDR3 consists of 15 residues. Trimming at V came to 3 bases and at J to 0 bases, leaving 4 bases not matched to a gene. Germline CDR1 is MNHNS and CDR2 is SASEGT.